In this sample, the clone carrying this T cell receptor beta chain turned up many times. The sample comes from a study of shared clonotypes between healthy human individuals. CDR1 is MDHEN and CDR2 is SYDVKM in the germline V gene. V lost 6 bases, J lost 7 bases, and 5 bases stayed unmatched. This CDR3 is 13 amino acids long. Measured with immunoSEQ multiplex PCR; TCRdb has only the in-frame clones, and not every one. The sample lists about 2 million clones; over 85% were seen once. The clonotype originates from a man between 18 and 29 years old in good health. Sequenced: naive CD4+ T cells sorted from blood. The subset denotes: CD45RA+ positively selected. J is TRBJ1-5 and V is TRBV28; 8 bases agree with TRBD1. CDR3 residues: CASRYRGSQPQHF. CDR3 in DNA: TGTGCCAGCAGATACAGGGGGTCCCAGCCCCAGCATTTT.